These 16 T cell receptor beta chains came from one sample sequenced in a study of OX40 agonist ivuxolimab in advanced cancers. Libraries were prepared by immunoSEQ multiplex PCR; TCRdb keeps only in-frame clonotypes and omits some of them. The table shows some 48,000 clones, with around four fifths occurring only once. Sequencing used CD4+ or CD8+ T cells sorted from blood, obtained in a trial of the OX40 agonist ivuxolimab. All receptors derive from an adult with an advanced solid tumor such as melanoma, head and neck, liver or kidney cancer.

V and J are TRBV4-1 and TRBJ1-2, with D unresolved. The length of the CDR3 is 11 residues. CDR1 and CDR2 from the germline V gene are MGHRA and YSYEKL. V was pared by 1 base and J by 4 bases, with 1 base between. CDR3 coding DNA: TGCGCCAGCAGCCAAGGCTATGGCTACACCTTC. This translates into CASSQGYGYTF.

The table lists this clone with a few counts. The rearrangement joins TRBV30 to TRBJ2-7; TRBD2 aligns across 7 bases. The germline gives CDR1 GTSNPN, CDR2 SVGIG (reference sequence). The CDR3 consists of 14 residues. V was pared by 4 bases and J by 4 bases, with 10 bases of the junction left unmatched. DNA for the CDR3: TGTGCCTGGACGGGCGGGAGTATTAAGTACGAGCAGTACTTC. It translates to CAWTGGSIKYEQYF.

This clone was detected only a few times. The chain is built from TRBV7-6 and TRBJ1-1, with D perhaps TRBD1 (5 bases). This CDR3 region has 12 residues. Trimming removed 5 bases at V and 5 bases at J, with 9 bases between. Germline CDR1 is SGHVS and CDR2 is FNYEAQ. The CDR3 loop reads CASSPGGTEAFF. CDR3 DNA: TGTGCCAGCAGCCCCGGGGGAACTGAAGCTTTCTTT.

CDR3 nucleotides: TGTGCCAGCAGCTCGGGGGGAGGTAGTAGCAATCAGCCCCAGCATTTT. It codes for CASSSGGGSSNQPQHF. This chain uses TRBV7-9 with TRBJ1-5; weak D call: TRBD1 (5 bases). Germline loops: CDR1 SEHNR, CDR2 FQNEAQ (reference sequence). The germline V and J ends were trimmed by 4 bases and 0 bases, with 13 bases remaining between them. This CDR3 is built from 16 residues.

The chain is built from TRBV13 and TRBJ2-1; TRBD1 aligns across 9 bases. Germline CDR1 PRHDT, CDR2 FYEKMQ (reference sequence). Germline trimming cut 8 bases from V and 7 bases from J; bases unmatched to any gene: 6. The length of the CDR3 is 13 residues. The CDR3 spells CASLGTGRNEQFF. The DNA for the CDR3 is TGTGCCAGCCTTGGGACAGGGAGGAATGAGCAGTTCTTC.

The chain is built from TRBV2 and TRBJ1-4, with D possibly matching TRBD1 (5 bases). The CDR3 is made up of 16 amino acids. CDR1 and CDR2 from the germline V gene are SNHLY and FYNNEI. V was cut by 10 bases and J by 4 bases, with 22 bases left in between. DNA for the CDR3: TGTGCCAACCAGGGAGTCAGTGACAGCTATAATGAAAAACTGTTTTTT. It translates to CANQGVSDSYNEKLFF. Together with reference TRBV2 and TRBJ1-4, the CDR3 gives the full variable domain: EPEVTQTPSHQVTQMGQEVILRCVPISNHLYFYWYRQILGQKVEFLVSFYNNEISEKSEIFDDQFSVERPDGSNFTLKIRSTKLEDSAMYFCANQGVSDSYNEKLFFGSGTQLSVL.

This rearrangement joins TRBV14 to TRBJ2-7; perhaps TRBD2 as D (5 bases). The CDR3 is 14 amino acids. Looked up from germline, CDR1 is SGHDN and CDR2 is FVKESK. V lost 4 bases and J 3 bases, leaving 13 bases between the germline ends. DNA of the CDR3: TGTGCCAGCAGCCCAACCCCGACTATCTACGAGCAGTACTTC. Protein: CASSPTPTIYEQYF.

This sequence joins TRBV18 and TRBJ2-3; the D gene is possibly TRBD2 (6 bases). This CDR3 has 17 residues. V dropped 2 bases and J dropped 2 bases, with 17 bases sitting between them. CDR1 is KGHSH and CDR2 is LQKENI in the germline V gene. This CDR3 reads CASSPIVLGLDTDTQYF. CDR3 DNA sequence: TGTGCCAGCTCACCAATTGTCTTGGGACTCGACACAGATACGCAGTATTTT.

The chain is built from TRBV4-2 and TRBJ2-7; the D gene is possibly TRBD2 (6 bases). This CDR3 contains 14 residues. Germline assignment: CDR1 LGHNA and CDR2 YNFKEQ. Trimming took off 1 base at V and 2 bases at J, with 9 bases between the two ends. The chain's CDR3 is CASSQGGLPYEQYF. The CDR3 DNA follows: TGTGCCAGCAGCCAAGGGGGACTTCCCTACGAGCAGTACTTC.

The table lists this clone with a few counts. V and J are TRBV9 and TRBJ1-2; 8 bases agree with TRBD1. This CDR3 region has 15 residues. Trimming removed 3 bases from V and 7 bases from J; junction bases left unmatched: 11. Germline V gene sequence: CDR1 SGDLS, CDR2 YYNGEE. As DNA, the CDR3 is TGTGCCAGCAGCGCCAGACAGGGGCTTTTGACTGGCTACACCTTC. It encodes CASSARQGLLTGYTF.

The J gene is TRBJ2-1, the V gene TRBV6-5, with 9 bases aligning to TRBD1. The V segment lost 5 bases and the J segment 8 bases; nucleotides outside the gene matches: 4. Germline CDR1 and CDR2: MNHEY and SVGAGI. This CDR3 has 13 amino acids. In DNA form, the CDR3 reads TGTGCCAGCAGTACGGGACAGGGATATGAGCAGTTCTTC. This encodes CASSTGQGYEQFF.

As for this clone: A read error may account for a junction end that differs from germline. This chain connects TRBV29-1 to TRBJ2-7; weak D call: TRBD2 (5 bases). The germline CDR1 and CDR2 sequences are SQVTM and ANQGSEA. The CDR3 has 12 residues. In DNA, the CDR3 is TGCAGCGTTCAAGAGGGCAGCTACGAGCAGTACTTC. Translating gives CSVQEGSYEQYF.

This sequence joins TRBV2 and TRBJ2-3; 10 bases align to TRBD1. This CDR3 has 16 amino acids. Losses at the gene ends were 5 bases for V and 2 bases for J; bases not matched to a gene: 7. Germline V lookup: CDR1 SNHLY, CDR2 FYNNEI. The CDR3 region is CASSLYGTGDTDTQYF. The CDR3 DNA follows: TGTGCCAGCAGTCTTTACGGGACAGGGGACACAGATACGCAGTATTTT.

The V gene is TRBV27, the J gene TRBJ2-3, with D tentatively TRBD1 or TRBD2 (5 bases each). The CDR3 covers 15 residues. The germline V gene has CDR1 MNHEY and CDR2 SMNVEV (reference sequence). Trimming removed 8 bases at V and 4 bases at J, with 19 bases between. DNA of the CDR3: TGTGCCAGCGCGGAAGGACTCGGGGCAGCAGATACGCAGTATTTT. Translation gives CASAEGLGAADTQYF.

The sample holds one count of this clone. The chain has TRBV5-1 and TRBJ2-2; a possible D gene is TRBD1 (6 bases). With 0 bases removed from V and 1 base from J, the gap between germline ends came to 7 bases. The germline V gene encodes CDR1 SGHRS and CDR2 YFSETQ. The CDR3 length is 15 residues. The CDR3 DNA reads as TGCGCCAGCAGCTTGGGGGACATGAACACCGGGGAGCTGTTTTTT. Its translation is CASSLGDMNTGELFF. Full variable domain (rest looked up from reference TRBV5-1 and TRBJ2-2): KAGVTQTPRYLIKTRGQQVTLSCSPISGHRSVSWYQQTPGQGLQFLFEYFSETQRNKGNFPGRFSGRQFSNSRSEMNVSTLELGDSALYLCASSLGDMNTGELFFGEGSRLTVL.

J is TRBJ1-3 and V is TRBV28; no definite D call. Germline CDR1 MDHEN, CDR2 SYDVKM. The CDR3 is 13 residues long. Trimming took 6 bases from V and 4 from J, leaving 10 bases between them. CDR3 region: CASSLERGNTIYF. CDR3 nucleotide sequence: TGTGCCAGCAGCCTAGAGCGCGGAAACACCATATATTTT.